This TCR beta chain is from a study of T cells in Graves' hyperthyroidism and ophthalmopathy. Uncontrolled infection, other autoimmune disease, pregnancy or lactation disqualified patients from enrolment. Diagnostic assessment was based on clinical symptoms, serum thyroxine and TRAb, thyroid ultrasound and orbital computed tomography. The CDR3 totals 12 residues. Per germline, CDR1 MGHDK and CDR2 SYGVNS. On this clonotype itself: Its ends do not fully match the called genes, so a read error is possible.

The source material, RNA transcripts, was used to amplify TCR beta CDR3 regions. First-round RT-PCR targeting the TCR CDR3 was performed with the HTBI primer set. TCRdb processed the multiplex PCR reads anew with MiXCR; each CDR3 protein has one entry. Of about 710,000 distinct CDR3 sequences listed, about 15% were seen once; the top ten hold around 7.7%. This TCR derives from a young man with Graves' hyperthyroidism. The chain couples TRBV25-1 to TRBJ1-6; D gene unclear. The sequencing input was blood. In DNA form, the CDR3 reads TGTGCCAGCAGTGAATATAGTTCACCCCTCCACTTT. This sequence encodes CASSEYSSPLHF.